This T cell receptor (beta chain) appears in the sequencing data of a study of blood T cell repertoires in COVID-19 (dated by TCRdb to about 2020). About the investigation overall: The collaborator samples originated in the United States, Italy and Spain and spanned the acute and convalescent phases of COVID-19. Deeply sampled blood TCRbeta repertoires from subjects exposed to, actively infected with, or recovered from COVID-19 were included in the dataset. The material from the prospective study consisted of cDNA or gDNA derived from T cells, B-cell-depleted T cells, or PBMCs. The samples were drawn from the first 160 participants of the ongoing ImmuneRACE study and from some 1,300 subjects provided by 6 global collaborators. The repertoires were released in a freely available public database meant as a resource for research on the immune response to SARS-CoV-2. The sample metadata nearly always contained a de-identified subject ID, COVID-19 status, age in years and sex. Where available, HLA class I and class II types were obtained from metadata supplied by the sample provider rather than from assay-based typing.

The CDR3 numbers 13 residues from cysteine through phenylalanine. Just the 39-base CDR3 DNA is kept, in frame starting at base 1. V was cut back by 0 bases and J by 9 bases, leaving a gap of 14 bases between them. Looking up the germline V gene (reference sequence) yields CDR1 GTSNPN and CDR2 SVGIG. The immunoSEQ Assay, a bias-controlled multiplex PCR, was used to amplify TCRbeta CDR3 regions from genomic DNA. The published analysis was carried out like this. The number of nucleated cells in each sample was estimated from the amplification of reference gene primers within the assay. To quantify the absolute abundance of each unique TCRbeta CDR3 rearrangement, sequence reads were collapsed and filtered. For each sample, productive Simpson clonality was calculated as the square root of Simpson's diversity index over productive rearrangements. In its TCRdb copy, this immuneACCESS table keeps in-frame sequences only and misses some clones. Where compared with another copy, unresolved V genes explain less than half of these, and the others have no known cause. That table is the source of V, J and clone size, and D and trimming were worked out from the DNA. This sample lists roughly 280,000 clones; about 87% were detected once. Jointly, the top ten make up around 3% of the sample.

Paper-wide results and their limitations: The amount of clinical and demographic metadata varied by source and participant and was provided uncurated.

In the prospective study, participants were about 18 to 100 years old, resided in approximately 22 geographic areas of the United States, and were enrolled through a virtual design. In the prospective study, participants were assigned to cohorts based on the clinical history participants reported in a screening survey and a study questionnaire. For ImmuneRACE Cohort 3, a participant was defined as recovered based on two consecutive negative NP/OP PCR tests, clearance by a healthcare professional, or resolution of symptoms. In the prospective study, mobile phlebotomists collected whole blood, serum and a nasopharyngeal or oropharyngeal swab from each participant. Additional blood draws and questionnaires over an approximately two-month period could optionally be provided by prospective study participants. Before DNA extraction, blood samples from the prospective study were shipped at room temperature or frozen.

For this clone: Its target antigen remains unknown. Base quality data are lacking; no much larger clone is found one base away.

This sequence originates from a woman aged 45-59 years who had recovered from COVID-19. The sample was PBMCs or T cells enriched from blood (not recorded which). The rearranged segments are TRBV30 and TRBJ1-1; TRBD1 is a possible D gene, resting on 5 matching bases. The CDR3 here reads CAWSVRQGWKAFF. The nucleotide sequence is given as TGTGCCTGGAGTGTACGGCAGGGTTGGAAAGCTTTCTTT.